What follows describes a single T cell receptor (beta chain). This clone showed up just once. It lacks a known antigen. The input lacks base qualities; no much larger clone sits a single base away. These data are taken from a study of cytomegalovirus exposure and HLA in healthy donors (dated by TCRdb to the late 2010s). With regard to the full study: An earlier analysis of approximately 640 of the donors reported approximately 300 Gb of sequence data and around 120 million unique TCR beta sequences from around 200 million T cells. In addition to the first cohort of about 650 subjects, a separate validation cohort of 100 to 150 different subjects was used. In a later genetic analysis, genome-wide SNP genotypes for about three fifths of the roughly 670 donors were used, and that subset was treated as a discovery cohort. On average, 235,054 unique TCR beta nucleotide sequences were sequenced per donor among 300 to 500 genotyped donors of the cohort, with around 19% of those sequences being non-productive. All discovery cohort repertoires had been generated using a single sequencing platform. The number of typed donors differed by locus: about 629-630 for A, B, C, DRB1 and DQB1; 522 for DQA1; 606 for DPA1; and some 430 for DPB1. An early release covering roughly 600 HLA-typed donors comprised about 290 gigabases of sequencing data and some 79 million unique TCR sequences. Using immunosequencing, the study profiled T cell repertoires from fewer than 700 subjects and related those repertoires to cytomegalovirus serostatus. To decide whether each TCR beta V gene segment behaved as functional or pseudogenic, an earlier analysis of some 540 of the donors relied on high-throughput TCR beta sequencing. The study aimed to test whether signatures of past pathogen exposure could be identified by cataloging public T cell receptors. To study patterns of TCR occurrence, a later analysis re-analyzed previously published TCR beta repertoires from hundreds of donors and added high-resolution HLA genotyping. Rather than drawing on any new phenotypic data, the later analysis identified candidate immune exposures from TCR beta sequences and the way those sequences occurred across donors. Donor age, sex, ethnicity and CMV serostatus were compiled together with the repertoire data. Roughly 5 DR-DQ haplotypes were handled as single units for association and clustering, since linkage in the cohort was strong. The genetic ancestry cluster associated with self-reported Caucasian donors included 80% to 90% of the 398 genotyped donors. HLA typing included class I and class II loci at four-digit resolution. To predict cytomegalovirus infection status, the study brought together high-throughput TCR immunosequencing, statistical association of individual TCRs with disease status, and machine learning.

Library preparation employed the immunoSEQ multiplex PCR assay. The multiplex PCR relied on a mix of 60 forward primers for TCR Vbeta segments and 13 reverse primers for TCR Jbeta segments. The CDR3 region of rearranged TCR beta genes was amplified from genomic DNA by a multiplex PCR assay. On the Illumina HiSeq System, the amplified TCR beta libraries were sequenced as 87-base-pair reads. Concerning the study's data processing: A later analysis counted tens of millions of unique TCR beta chains across the 666 repertoires, and some 11 million of these chains were shared by at least two donors. To remove PCR and sequencing errors, raw reads were error-corrected and collapsed into unique sequences using a nearest-neighbor algorithm that merged closely related sequences. CDR3 sequences were aligned to IMGT reference sequences to assign V, D and J gene segments. For a sequence to be retained, at least a six-nucleotide match to both a V gene segment and a J gene segment was required. A rearrangement counted as productive if the CDR3 had no stop codons and remained in frame with V and J, and every other rearrangement counted as non-productive. Following IMGT convention, CDR3 was defined as the stretch from the second conserved V-encoded cysteine up to the conserved J-encoded phenylalanine. The earlier analysis of 587 of the donors excluded sequences that lacked an unambiguous match to a single V gene segment. An earlier analysis of just under 600 of the donors called V segments functional above 56.7% productive rearrangements and segregating when the between-donor standard deviation exceeded 5%. A statistical classification framework was built to diagnose cytomegalovirus status from the catalog of TCR beta chain sequences. In a later analysis, TCR nucleotide sequences were compared against IMGT/GENE-DB human TR gene sequences so that V and J genes could be assigned. Using the TCRdist pipeline, a later analysis assigned CDR3 sequences along with most-parsimonious VDJ recombination scenarios. In a later analysis, each TCR beta chain was defined by its CDR3 amino acid sequence together with its V-gene family, and reads lacking a unique V-gene family were excluded. In a later analysis, 450 to 600 highly shared, low-generation-probability nucleotide sequences were removed to address suspected cross-contamination and a sequencing artifact. A later analysis calculated a clonal expansion index for each public chain from normalized within-repertoire ranks of inferred template counts. In a later analysis, generation probabilities were computed with a VDJ recombination model fitted to out-of-frame rearrangements, and the resulting probabilities were checked against IGoR. In a later analysis, hypergeometric tests were used to score TCR-TCR, TCR-HLA and TCR-CMV co-occurrence, with a repertoire-size bias correction applied to TCR pairs. False discovery rates were estimated in a later analysis by permuting HLA or CMV assignments 20 times. In a later analysis, co-occurring TCRs were grouped using DBSCAN, with TCRdist sequence similarity added in when clustering inside HLA-allele-positive subsets. Repertoires with fewer than 30,000 or more than 120,000 public chains were left out of co-occurrence clustering, as were a few repertoires with anomalous nucleotide sharing. The table was pulled from immuneACCESS by TCRdb, which kept in-frame rearrangements only. Such tables lose some clones; where checked, under half of the loss comes from unresolved V genes, and the rest has no known cause. For V, J and clone size, that table is used; D and trimming come from the DNA. The sample table lists about 160,000 clones, 82% of them with a count of one. Over 0.85% of the sample is held by the ten biggest clonotypes.

Overall study outcomes, separate from this receptor: A later analysis reported that several top co-occurrence clusters appeared linked to parvovirus B19, influenza, CMV and Epstein-Barr virus. Because the 87-base-pair reads could not distinguish some IMGT-functional V segments, including TRBV6-2 and TRBV6-3, those segments were excluded. Because some donors lacked HLA typing at each locus, the association tests relied only on the typed subset. Compared with the roughly 710-donor mean, donors in an Asian-associated ancestry cluster had fewer N-insertions in productive TCRs, according to a later genetic analysis. Correlated functional status among segregating V segments might reflect linkage disequilibrium, but an unknown experimental factor could not be ruled out. In this cohort, only TCR beta chains were sequenced, and detectable features were limited by the absence of alpha or paired-chain data. Presence/absence analyses assumed roughly uniform sequencing depth across donors, an assumption that may not hold. While some public TCRs were present in many individuals, most TCR sequences turned up only very rarely across donors. The classifier was reported to diagnose cytomegalovirus status with high specificity and sensitivity in both the original and validation cohorts. The study gave a list of about 150 TCR beta chains associated with cytomegalovirus. An earlier analysis of around 500 of the donors showed that most TCR beta V segments appeared in productive rearrangements either about 87% or about 30% of the time, which broadly matched IMGT annotations. A later analysis associated approximately 17,000 TCR beta sequences with specific HLA alleles at a false discovery rate of 0.05. Compared with equally common non-associated chains, HLA-associated TCR beta chains in a later analysis were more clonally expanded and had lower generation probabilities. A group of highly shared sequence variants was considered likely to be a technical artifact of the sequencing pipeline. Assigning TCR associations to individual alleles was difficult when HLA alleles, especially DR and DQ, strongly co-occurred. A further reported finding was that TCR beta sequences accurately predicted the HLA-A and HLA-B alleles for most subjects in the first cohort. Most CMV-associated TCR beta chains appeared to be HLA-restricted in a later analysis, and the HLA associations seemed to be driven largely by CMV exposure. V-gene and J-gene trimming of TCR beta chains was associated with a missense DCLRE1C variant in a later genetic analysis, and the association was replicated in an independent cohort. CMV serostatus was the only immune exposure information available for the cohort. The authors suggested that the approach could potentially be extended to other disease states and immunological phenotypes. In a later analysis, TCR association rates were found to vary across HLA loci, with the most associated TCRs seen for DRB1 alleles and the fewest for HLA-C alleles. Because counts were too low, about 18 rarely observed V segments, including chromosome 9 orphons, were excluded from the earlier analysis of 587 of the donors. In vitro tests confirmed that a few of the cytomegalovirus-associated TCR beta chains recognize cytomegalovirus antigens.

Taken from the germline V gene, the CDR1 and CDR2 loops are SGHDT and YYEEEE. V is pared back by 2 bases and J by 4 bases, with 6 bases lying between the germline termini. The CDR3 runs 12 amino acids, cysteine and phenylalanine included. Only CDR3 DNA is held: 36 bases, read in frame from base 1. In total, approximately 610 healthy bone marrow donors made up the cohort. Cohort members were all nominally healthy when sampled, although unrecorded immune exposures were likely present. The donor was CMV seropositive and belonged to the group of 270 or so seropositive cohort members. Every donor gave a peripheral blood sample, and the peripheral blood mononuclear cells from that sample were used for TCR beta sequencing. Genomic DNA extraction from the blood cell samples was performed with the Qiagen DNeasy Blood Extraction Kit.

The source is a girl aged 2-9 years in good health and CMV-seropositive. Sequenced material: PBMCs. In this chain, TRBV5-6 is recombined with TRBJ1-1, with no D gene named confidently. The bases are TGTGCCAGCAGCTTCGAGGCCACTGAAGCTTTCTTT. This encodes CASSFEATEAFF.